The rows below give T cell receptor beta chains drawn from one sample of a study of breast tumors, draining lymph nodes, adjacent tissues. One entry per CDR3 protein, called by TCRdb with MiXCR from the multiplex PCR reads. The top ten hold 1.3% to 1.5% of the sample, which has fewer than 300,000 distinct CDR3 sequences, about a third seen once. The specimen was axillary lymph node tissue. These receptors were obtained from a female donor with breast cancer. Some clones in this sample may be carry-over from other donors' samples. The CDR3 runs from the conserved cysteine through the conserved F or W. A D gene is named only where the DNA matches it firmly. Not all rows give a size; the values are once, few, many and, for expanded clones, a class.

d_gene: TRBD1; abundance: many; j_gene: TRBJ2-7; v_gene: TRBV6-2/TRBV6-3; CDR3nt: TGTGCCAGCAGGAGGCAGGGGGTAGCGAACGAGCAGTACTTC; CDR3aa: CASRRQGVANEQYF
d_gene: .; abundance: .; j_gene: TRBJ1-2; v_gene: TRBV2; CDR3nt: TGTGCCAGCAGCGTTACAGGGTACGGCTATGGCTACACCTTC; CDR3aa: CASSVTGYGYGYTF
d_gene: .; abundance: many; j_gene: TRBJ1-1; v_gene: TRBV7-9; CDR3nt: TGTGCCAGCAGCCTTGGTAAGGGGACTGAAGCTTTCTTT; CDR3aa: CASSLGKGTEAFF
d_gene: TRBD2; abundance: .; j_gene: TRBJ2-3; v_gene: TRBV24-1; CDR3nt: TGTGCCACCAGTAAAGCGACTAGCGGAGCCAGCACAGATACGCAGTATTTT; CDR3aa: CATSKATSGASTDTQYF
d_gene: .; abundance: .; j_gene: TRBJ2-5; v_gene: TRBV10-3; CDR3nt: TGTGCCATCAGTCAGGGGTCCGGACTAGGCGAGACCCAGTACTTC; CDR3aa: CAISQGSGLGETQYF
d_gene: .; abundance: few; j_gene: TRBJ1-4; v_gene: TRBV2; CDR3nt: TGTGCCAGCAGTGTTAACAGGGTGTATGAAAAACTGTTTTTT; CDR3aa: CASSVNRVYEKLFF
d_gene: .; abundance: many; j_gene: TRBJ2-1; v_gene: TRBV14; CDR3nt: TGTGCCAGCCCACCCCCCAGGGCGTATTACAATGAGCAGTTCTTC; CDR3aa: CASPPPRAYYNEQFF
d_gene: .; abundance: many; j_gene: TRBJ2-5; v_gene: TRBV29-1; CDR3nt: TGCAGCGTTGTCGGGAGCCGGGAAGAGACCCAGTACTTC; CDR3aa: CSVVGSREETQYF
d_gene: .; abundance: many; j_gene: TRBJ2-2; v_gene: TRBV5-4; CDR3nt: TGTGCCAGCAGCCCCCCAGCGGGTTTCGGGACCGGGGAGCTGTTTTTT; CDR3aa: CASSPPAGFGTGELFF
d_gene: .; abundance: many; j_gene: TRBJ2-3; v_gene: TRBV5-1; CDR3nt: TGCGCCAGCAGCTTGGCCGGTTCCCGCACAGATACGCAGTATTTT; CDR3aa: CASSLAGSRTDTQYF
d_gene: TRBD1; abundance: many; j_gene: TRBJ2-2; v_gene: TRBV20-1; CDR3nt: TGCAGTGCTAGTCCACAGAGGGGGCGGTATCGCACCGGGGAGCTGTTTTTT; CDR3aa: CSASPQRGRYRTGELFF
d_gene: TRBD1; abundance: .; j_gene: TRBJ1-6; v_gene: TRBV15; CDR3nt: TGTGCCACCAGCACTCAGACAGGGGGGCAAGAACCCCTCCACTTT; CDR3aa: CATSTQTGGQEPLHF
d_gene: TRBD2; abundance: many; j_gene: TRBJ2-1; v_gene: TRBV24-1; CDR3nt: TGTGCCACCACCTCCCCGGGGGGGAATGAGCAGTTCTTC; CDR3aa: CATTSPGGNEQFF
d_gene: .; abundance: many; j_gene: TRBJ2-7; v_gene: TRBV12-3/TRBV12-4; CDR3nt: TGTGCCATCCAAGCTCGGTTCAAAGGACTGGGAGAAACACACGAGCAGTACTTC; CDR3aa: CAIQARFKGLGETHEQYF
d_gene: .; abundance: many; j_gene: TRBJ2-7; v_gene: TRBV4-1; CDR3nt: TGCGCCAGCAGCCAAGAATCAGCGGGTCATCCCTACGAGCAGTACTTC; CDR3aa: CASSQESAGHPYEQYF
d_gene: TRBD2; abundance: many; j_gene: TRBJ2-7; v_gene: TRBV7-9; CDR3nt: TGTGCCAGCAGCTTAAGGCCCCGGGAAGAAGGCGGGAGGGCCTACGAGCAGTACTTC; CDR3aa: CASSLRPREEGGRAYEQYF
d_gene: .; abundance: .; j_gene: TRBJ2-7; v_gene: TRBV5-1; CDR3nt: TGCGCCAGCAGCTCCGGGACGACCCGGGACGCAGGATCCTACGAGCAGTACTTC; CDR3aa: CASSSGTTRDAGSYEQYF
d_gene: TRBD1; abundance: many; j_gene: TRBJ2-2; v_gene: TRBV5-1; CDR3nt: TGCGCCAGCAGCCAAAGACAGGGAGAGACCGGGGAGCTGTTTTTT; CDR3aa: CASSQRQGETGELFF
d_gene: TRBD2; abundance: .; j_gene: TRBJ2-3; v_gene: TRBV24-1; CDR3nt: TGTGCCACCAGTGGCGGGAGTAAGTATGAGCAGTATTTT; CDR3aa: CATSGGSKYEQYF
d_gene: .; abundance: many; j_gene: TRBJ2-7; v_gene: TRBV4-3; CDR3nt: TGCGCCAGCAGCCAAGATCAGTTAAGGGGGGGATCGCCACACGAGCAGTACTTC; CDR3aa: CASSQDQLRGGSPHEQYF
d_gene: .; abundance: many; j_gene: TRBJ2-1; v_gene: TRBV19; CDR3nt: TGTGCCAGCCACGGGCGAGGAGTAAATGAGCAGTTCTTC; CDR3aa: CASHGRGVNEQFF
d_gene: .; abundance: many; j_gene: TRBJ1-1; v_gene: TRBV29-1; CDR3nt: TGCAGCGTTCAGAGGGAGGGGGTTTGGACTGAAGCTTTCTTT; CDR3aa: CSVQREGVWTEAFF
d_gene: TRBD1; abundance: many; j_gene: TRBJ2-7; v_gene: TRBV7-9; CDR3nt: TGTGCCAGCAGCTTGACAGGGTCGGGCTACGAGCAGTACTTC; CDR3aa: CASSLTGSGYEQYF
d_gene: .; abundance: many; j_gene: TRBJ2-3; v_gene: TRBV30; CDR3nt: TGTGCCTCAACGCCGGTAGGGTTCAGTTCTTCTACAGATACGCAGTATTTT; CDR3aa: CASTPVGFSSSTDTQYF
d_gene: TRBD2; abundance: many; j_gene: TRBJ2-3; v_gene: TRBV20-1; CDR3nt: TGCAGTGCTGCGCCGGGACTAGCGGGAGCGCCGTCCACAGATACGCAGTATTTT; CDR3aa: CSAAPGLAGAPSTDTQYF
d_gene: .; abundance: many; j_gene: TRBJ1-2; v_gene: TRBV5-1; CDR3nt: TGCGCCAGCAGCTTTGAAGGGATTGGAGGCTACACCTTC; CDR3aa: CASSFEGIGGYTF
d_gene: .; abundance: many; j_gene: TRBJ2-1; v_gene: TRBV12-3/TRBV12-4; CDR3nt: TGTGCCAGCAGTTACGTCCCTCCCCCCCCTAGCCAGCCGAGGAATGAGCAGTTCTTC; CDR3aa: CASSYVPPPPSQPRNEQFF
d_gene: TRBD1; abundance: .; j_gene: TRBJ2-3; v_gene: TRBV24-1; CDR3nt: TGTGCCACCAGTGAAGGGGGCCCCTACAATGAGCAGTATTTT; CDR3aa: CATSEGGPYNEQYF
d_gene: .; abundance: many; j_gene: TRBJ2-3; v_gene: TRBV14; CDR3nt: TGTGCCAGCAGCCATGGGAACGGCCCCACAGATACGCAGTATTTT; CDR3aa: CASSHGNGPTDTQYF
d_gene: .; abundance: .; j_gene: TRBJ1-6; v_gene: TRBV2; CDR3nt: TGTGCCAGCGGGGTGCAGGGTGGTCGATCACCCCTCCACTTT; CDR3aa: CASGVQGGRSPLHF
d_gene: TRBD2; abundance: .; j_gene: TRBJ2-1; v_gene: TRBV4-2; CDR3nt: TGTGCCAGCAGCCAGGGGGCAAGCGGGAGAGGCGGCCCAATAAGGCCCAATGAGCAGTTCTTC; CDR3aa: CASSQGASGRGGPIRPNEQFF
d_gene: TRBD2; abundance: many; j_gene: TRBJ2-5; v_gene: TRBV7-7; CDR3nt: TGTGCTAGCAGCTTCGGGGGGGGGCAAGAGACCCAGTACTTC; CDR3aa: CASSFGGGQETQYF
d_gene: .; abundance: many; j_gene: TRBJ1-5; v_gene: TRBV30; CDR3nt: TGTGCCTGGAGCCCTGGGGCCCCCGATCAGCCCCAGCATTTT; CDR3aa: CAWSPGAPDQPQHF
d_gene: TRBD1; abundance: many; j_gene: TRBJ2-7; v_gene: TRBV2; CDR3nt: TGTGCCACCGAACCGGGACAGGGAGTAAGGGGTTCCTACGAGCAGTACTTC; CDR3aa: CATEPGQGVRGSYEQYF
d_gene: TRBD1; abundance: many; j_gene: TRBJ2-5; v_gene: TRBV29-1; CDR3nt: TGCAGCGTTTCGACAGGGCAAGAGACCCAGTACTTC; CDR3aa: CSVSTGQETQYF